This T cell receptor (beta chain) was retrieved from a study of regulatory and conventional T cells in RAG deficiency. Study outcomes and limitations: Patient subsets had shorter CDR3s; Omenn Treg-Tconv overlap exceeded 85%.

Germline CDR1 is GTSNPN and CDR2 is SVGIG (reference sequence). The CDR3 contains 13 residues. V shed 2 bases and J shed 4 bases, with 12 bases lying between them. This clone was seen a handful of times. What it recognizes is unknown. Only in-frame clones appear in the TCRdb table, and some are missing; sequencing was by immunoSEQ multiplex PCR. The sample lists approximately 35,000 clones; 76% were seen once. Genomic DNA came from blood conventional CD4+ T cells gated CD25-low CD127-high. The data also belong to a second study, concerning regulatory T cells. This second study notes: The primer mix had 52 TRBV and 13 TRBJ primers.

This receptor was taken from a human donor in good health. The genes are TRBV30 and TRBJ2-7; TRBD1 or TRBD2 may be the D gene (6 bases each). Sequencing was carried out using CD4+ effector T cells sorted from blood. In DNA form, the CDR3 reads TGTGCCTGGAGTCCGGGGGCCGGGTACGAGCAGTACTTC. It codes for CAWSPGAGYEQYF.